This T cell receptor beta chain was identified during a study of cytomegalovirus exposure and HLA in healthy donors. In the PCR, 60 Vbeta and 13 Jbeta primers were used. The data were produced by immunoSEQ multiplex PCR, yet TCRdb's version contains in-frame clones alone and is incomplete. The data show under 200,000 clones, with more than 75% seen just once and about 0.78% held by the top ten. The CDR3 runs to 16 residues. The germline gives CDR1 MDHEN, CDR2 SYDVKM. The J segment lost 2 bases and the V segment lost 3 bases, leaving 10 bases of the junction unmatched. The clonotype was recovered from a woman aged 18-29 years in good health and CMV-seronegative. The material sequenced was PBMCs. The V call is TRBV28, the J call TRBJ2-7; the match to TRBD2 covers 7 bases. The CDR3: CASSLDGGSSPYEQYF. Written as DNA, the CDR3 is TGTGCCAGCAGTTTGGACGGCGGGAGCTCCCCCTACGAGCAGTACTTC.